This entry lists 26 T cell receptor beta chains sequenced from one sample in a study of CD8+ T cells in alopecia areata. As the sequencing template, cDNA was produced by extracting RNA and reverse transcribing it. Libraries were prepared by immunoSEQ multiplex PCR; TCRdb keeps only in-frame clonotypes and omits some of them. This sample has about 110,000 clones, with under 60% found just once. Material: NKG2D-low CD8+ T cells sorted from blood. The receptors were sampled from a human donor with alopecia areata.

The CDR3 reads CASSLRESNTGELFF. The CDR3 DNA reads TGTGCCAGCAGCCTCCGGGAAAGCAACACCGGGGAGCTGTTTTTT. This chain connects TRBV7-9 to TRBJ2-2, with a possible D match to TRBD2 (5 bases). The V end was cut by 5 bases, the J end by 2 bases, with 12 bases between. CDR1 is SEHNR, CDR2 FQNEAQ, per germline (reference sequence). The CDR3 contains 15 residues.

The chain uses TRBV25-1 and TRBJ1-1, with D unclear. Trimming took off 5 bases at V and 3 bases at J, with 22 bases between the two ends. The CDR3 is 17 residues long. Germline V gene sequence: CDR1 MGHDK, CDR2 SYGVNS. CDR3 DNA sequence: TGTGCCAGCAGTACTTGGGGAGGGATAGGTACAGACACTGAAGCTTTCTTT. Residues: CASSTWGGIGTDTEAFF.

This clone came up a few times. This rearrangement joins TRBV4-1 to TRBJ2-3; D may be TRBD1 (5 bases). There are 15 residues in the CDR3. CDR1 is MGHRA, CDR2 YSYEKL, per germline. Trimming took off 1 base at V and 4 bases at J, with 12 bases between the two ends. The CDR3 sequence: CASSQARGRADTQYF. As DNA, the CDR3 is TGCGCCAGCAGCCAAGCCCGAGGCAGGGCAGATACGCAGTATTTT.

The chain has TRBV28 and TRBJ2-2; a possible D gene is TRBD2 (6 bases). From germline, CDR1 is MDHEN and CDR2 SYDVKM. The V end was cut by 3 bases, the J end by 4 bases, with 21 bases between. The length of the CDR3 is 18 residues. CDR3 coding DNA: TGTGCCAGCAGTTTTTCCGACAGTCTAGCGCAGCTCACCGGGGAGCTGTTTTTT. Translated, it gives CASSFSDSLAQLTGELFF. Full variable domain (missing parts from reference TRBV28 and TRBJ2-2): DVKVTQSSRYLVKRTGEKVFLECVQDMDHENMFWYRQDPGLGLRLIYFSYDVKMKEKGDIPEGYSVSREKKERFSLILESASTNQTSMYLCASSFSDSLAQLTGELFFGEGSRLTVL.

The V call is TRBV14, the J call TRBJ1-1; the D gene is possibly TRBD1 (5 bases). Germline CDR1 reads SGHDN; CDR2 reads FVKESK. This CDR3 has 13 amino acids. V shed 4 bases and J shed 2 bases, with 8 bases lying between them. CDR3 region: CASSRGANTEAFF. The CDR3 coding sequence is TGTGCCAGCAGCCGAGGGGCAAACACTGAAGCTTTCTTT.

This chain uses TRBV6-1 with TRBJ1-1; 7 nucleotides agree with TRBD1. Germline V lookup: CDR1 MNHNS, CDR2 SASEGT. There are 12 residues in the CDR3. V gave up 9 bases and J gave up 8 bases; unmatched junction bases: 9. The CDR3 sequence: CASCPGGTEAFF. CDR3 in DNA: TGTGCCAGTTGTCCAGGGGGTACCGAAGCTTTCTTT.

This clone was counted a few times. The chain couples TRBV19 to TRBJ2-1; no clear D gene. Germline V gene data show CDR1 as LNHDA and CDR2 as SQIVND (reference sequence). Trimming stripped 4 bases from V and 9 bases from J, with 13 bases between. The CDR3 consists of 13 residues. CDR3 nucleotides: TGTGCCAGTAGTACCGGAGAGATTAGTGAGCAGTTCTTC. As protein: CASSTGEISEQFF.

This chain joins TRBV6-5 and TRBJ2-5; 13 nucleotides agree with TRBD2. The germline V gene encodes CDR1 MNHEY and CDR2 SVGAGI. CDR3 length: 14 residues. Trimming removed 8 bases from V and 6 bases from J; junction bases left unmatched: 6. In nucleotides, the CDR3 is TGTGCCAGCTATGGACTAGCGGGAGTTCAGACCCAGTACTTC. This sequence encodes CASYGLAGVQTQYF.

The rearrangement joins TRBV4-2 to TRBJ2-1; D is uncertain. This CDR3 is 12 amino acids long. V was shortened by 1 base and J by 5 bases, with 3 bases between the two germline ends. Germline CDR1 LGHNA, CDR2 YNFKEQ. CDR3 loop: CASSQVNNEQFF. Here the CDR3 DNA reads TGTGCCAGCAGCCAAGTAAACAATGAGCAGTTCTTC.

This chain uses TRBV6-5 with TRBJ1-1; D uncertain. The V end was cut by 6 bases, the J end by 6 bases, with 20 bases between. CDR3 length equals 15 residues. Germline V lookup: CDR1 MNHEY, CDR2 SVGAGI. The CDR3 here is CASSLVITVRAEAFF. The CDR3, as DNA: TGTGCCAGCAGCTTAGTTATCACCGTAAGGGCTGAAGCTTTCTTT.

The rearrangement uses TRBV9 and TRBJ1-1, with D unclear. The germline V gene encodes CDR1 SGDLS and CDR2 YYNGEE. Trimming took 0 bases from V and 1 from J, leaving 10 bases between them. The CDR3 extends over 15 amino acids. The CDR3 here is CASSVAGSGNTEAFF. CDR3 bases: TGTGCCAGCAGCGTAGCCGGGAGCGGGAACACTGAAGCTTTCTTT. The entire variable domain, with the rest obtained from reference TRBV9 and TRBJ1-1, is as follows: DSGVTQTPKHLITATGQRVTLRCSPRSGDLSVYWYQQSLDQGLQFLIQYYNGEERAKGNILERFSAQQFPDLHSELNLSSLELGDSALYFCASSVAGSGNTEAFFGQGTRLTVV.

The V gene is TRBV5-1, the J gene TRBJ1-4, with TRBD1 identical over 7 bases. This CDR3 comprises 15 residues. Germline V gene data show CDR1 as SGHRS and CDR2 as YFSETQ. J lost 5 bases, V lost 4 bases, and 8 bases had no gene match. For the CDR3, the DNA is TGCGCCAGCAGCATTACAGGGGCGCTCAATGAAAAACTGTTTTTT. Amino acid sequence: CASSITGALNEKLFF.

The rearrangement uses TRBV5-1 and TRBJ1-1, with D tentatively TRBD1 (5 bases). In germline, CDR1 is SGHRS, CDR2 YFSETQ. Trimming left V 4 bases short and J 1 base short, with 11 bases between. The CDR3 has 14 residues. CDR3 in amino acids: CASSGGTANTEAFF. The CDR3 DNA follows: TGCGCCAGCAGCGGGGGGACGGCGAACACTGAAGCTTTCTTT. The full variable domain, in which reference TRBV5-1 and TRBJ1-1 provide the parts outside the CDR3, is KAGVTQTPRYLIKTRGQQVTLSCSPISGHRSVSWYQQTPGQGLQFLFEYFSETQRNKGNFPGRFSGRQFSNSRSEMNVSTLELGDSALYLCASSGGTANTEAFFGQGTRLTVV.

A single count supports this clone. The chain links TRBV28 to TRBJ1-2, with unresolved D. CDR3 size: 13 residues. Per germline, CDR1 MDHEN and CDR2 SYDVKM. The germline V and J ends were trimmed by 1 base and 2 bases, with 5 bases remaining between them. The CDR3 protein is CASSLSQNYGYTF. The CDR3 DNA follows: TGTGCCAGCAGTTTATCGCAGAACTATGGCTACACCTTC.

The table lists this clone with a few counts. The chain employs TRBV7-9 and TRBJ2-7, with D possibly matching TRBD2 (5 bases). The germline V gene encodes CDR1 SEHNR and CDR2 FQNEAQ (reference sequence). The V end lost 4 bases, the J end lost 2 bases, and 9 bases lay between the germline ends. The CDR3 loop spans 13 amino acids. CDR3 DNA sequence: TGTGCCAGCAGCTCAACTAGGCCCTACGAGCAGTACTTC. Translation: CASSSTRPYEQYF.

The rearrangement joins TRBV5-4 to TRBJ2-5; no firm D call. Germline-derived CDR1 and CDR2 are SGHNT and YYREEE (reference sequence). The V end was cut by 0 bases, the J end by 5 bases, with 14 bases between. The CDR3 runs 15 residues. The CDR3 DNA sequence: TGTGCCAGCAGCTTGGGTGGTCTACCTGTGGAGACCCAGTACTTC. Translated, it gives CASSLGGLPVETQYF. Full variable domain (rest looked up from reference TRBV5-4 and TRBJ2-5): ETGVTQSPTHLIKTRGQQVTLRCSSQSGHNTVSWYQQALGQGPQFIFQYYREEENGRGNFPPRFSGLQFPNYSSELNVNALELDDSALYLCASSLGGLPVETQYFGPGTRLLVL.

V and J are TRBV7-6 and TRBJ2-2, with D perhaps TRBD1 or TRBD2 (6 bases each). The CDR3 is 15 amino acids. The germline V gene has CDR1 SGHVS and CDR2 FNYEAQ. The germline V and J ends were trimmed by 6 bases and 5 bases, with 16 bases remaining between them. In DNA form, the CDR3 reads TGTGCCAGCAGTTACAGGGACTTAGGGACCGGGGAGCTGTTTTTT. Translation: CASSYRDLGTGELFF.

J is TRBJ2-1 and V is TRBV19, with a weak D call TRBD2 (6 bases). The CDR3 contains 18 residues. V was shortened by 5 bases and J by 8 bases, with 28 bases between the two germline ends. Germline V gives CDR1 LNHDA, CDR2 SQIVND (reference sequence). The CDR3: CASSPFPPTRPLVHEQFF. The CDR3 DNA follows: TGTGCCAGTAGTCCATTCCCCCCGACTAGACCCCTAGTCCATGAGCAGTTCTTC.

The CDR3, as DNA: TGTGCCAGTAGATCGGGTGCACCAATAGATCAGCCCCAGCATTTT. Amino acid sequence: CASRSGAPIDQPQHF. The genes are TRBV19 and TRBJ1-5, with D uncertain. The germline V gene encodes CDR1 LNHDA and CDR2 SQIVND (reference sequence). CDR3 length equals 15 residues. Deletions cut 6 bases from V and 5 bases from J, with 17 bases between. The full variable domain, in which reference TRBV19 and TRBJ1-5 provide the parts outside the CDR3, is DGGITQSPKYLFRKEGQNVTLSCEQNLNHDAMYWYRQDPGQGLRLIYYSQIVNDFQKGDIAEGYSVSREKKESFPLTVTSAQKNPTAFYLCASRSGAPIDQPQHFGDGTRLSIL.

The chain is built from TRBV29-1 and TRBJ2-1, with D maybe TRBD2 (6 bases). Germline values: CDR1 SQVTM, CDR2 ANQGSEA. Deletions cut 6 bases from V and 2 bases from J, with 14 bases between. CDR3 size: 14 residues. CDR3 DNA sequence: TGCAGCGTCCAGTGGAGGGCCGCCTACAATGAGCAGTTCTTC. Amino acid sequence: CSVQWRAAYNEQFF.

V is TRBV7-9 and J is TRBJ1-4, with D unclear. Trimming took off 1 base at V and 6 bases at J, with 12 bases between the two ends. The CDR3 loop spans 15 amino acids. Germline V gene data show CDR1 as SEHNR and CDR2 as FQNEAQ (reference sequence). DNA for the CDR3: TGTGCCAGCAGCTTAGTTAGGTCTTCTGATGAAAAACTGTTTTTT. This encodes CASSLVRSSDEKLFF.

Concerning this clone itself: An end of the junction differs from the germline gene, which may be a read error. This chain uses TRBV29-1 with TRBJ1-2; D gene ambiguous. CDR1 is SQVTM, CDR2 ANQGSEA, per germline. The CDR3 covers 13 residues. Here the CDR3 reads CGVDLAEDYGYTF. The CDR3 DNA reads TGCGGCGTTGATCTTGCAGAAGACTATGGCTACACCTTC.

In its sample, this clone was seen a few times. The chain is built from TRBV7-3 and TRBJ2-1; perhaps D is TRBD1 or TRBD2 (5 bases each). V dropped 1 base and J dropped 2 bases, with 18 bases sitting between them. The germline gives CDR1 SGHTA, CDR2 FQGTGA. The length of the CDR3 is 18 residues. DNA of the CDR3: TGTGCCAGCAGCTTAAGGCCCCCGGGACGACAAGCCTACAATGAGCAGTTCTTC. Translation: CASSLRPPGRQAYNEQFF.

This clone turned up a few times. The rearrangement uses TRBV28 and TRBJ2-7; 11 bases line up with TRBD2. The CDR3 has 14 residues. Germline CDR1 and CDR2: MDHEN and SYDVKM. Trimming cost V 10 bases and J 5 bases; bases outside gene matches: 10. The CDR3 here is CATGVTSGSHEQYF. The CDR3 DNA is TGTGCCACCGGGGTCACTAGCGGGAGCCACGAGCAGTACTTC.

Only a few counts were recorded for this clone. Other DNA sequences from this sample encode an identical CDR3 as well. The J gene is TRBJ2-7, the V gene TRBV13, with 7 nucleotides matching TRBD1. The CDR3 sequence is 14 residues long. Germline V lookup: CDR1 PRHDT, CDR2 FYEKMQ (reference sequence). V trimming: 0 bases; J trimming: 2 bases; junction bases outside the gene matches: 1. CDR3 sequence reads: CASSLGTGTYEQYF. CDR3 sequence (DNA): TGTGCCAGCAGCTTAGGGACAGGGACCTACGAGCAGTACTTC. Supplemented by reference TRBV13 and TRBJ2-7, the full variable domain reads AAGVIQSPRHLIKEKRETATLKCYPIPRHDTVYWYQQGPGQDPQFLISFYEKMQSDKGSIPDRFSAQQFSDYHSELNMSSLELGDSALYFCASSLGTGTYEQYFGPGTRLTVT.

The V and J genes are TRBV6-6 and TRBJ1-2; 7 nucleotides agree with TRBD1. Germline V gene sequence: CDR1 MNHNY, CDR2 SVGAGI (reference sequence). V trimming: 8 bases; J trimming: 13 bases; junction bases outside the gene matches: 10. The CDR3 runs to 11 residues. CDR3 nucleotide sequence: TGTGCCAGCCGGGACAGCCACCTTTTCACCTTC. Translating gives CASRDSHLFTF.